Below, 21 T cell receptor beta chains from the same sample are listed, as sequenced in a study of T cell responses to AZD1222 COVID-19 vaccine. This table comes from immunoSEQ multiplex PCR, and its TCRdb copy is limited to in-frame clones, with some not included. Of more than 85,000 clones listed, 80% to 90% are singletons. This sample comprised peripheral blood, obtained 28 days after the second AZD1222 dose. All receptors come from an adult who received the AZD1222 COVID-19 vaccine.

This clone was seen just once. The CDR3: CASRGWSPLHF. The CDR3 DNA is TGTGCCAGCCGGGGGTGGTCACCCCTCCACTTT. The chain links TRBV28 to TRBJ1-6, with D possibly being TRBD1 (5 bases). Trimming stripped 8 bases from V and 10 bases from J, with 9 bases between. The germline V gene encodes CDR1 MDHEN and CDR2 SYDVKM. This CDR3 spans 11 amino acids.

J is TRBJ1-2 and V is TRBV20-1; unclear D gene. This CDR3 contains 12 residues. Germline V CDR1 and CDR2: DFQATT, SNEGSKA (reference sequence). V lost 3 bases and J 0 bases, leaving 5 bases between the germline ends. The CDR3 nucleotides are TGCAGTGCTAGTTCGGCTAACTATGGCTACACCTTC. This sequence encodes CSASSANYGYTF.

This clone turned up a few times. This chain links TRBV29-1 with TRBJ2-3; 7 positions agree with TRBD1. V gave up 4 bases and J gave up 2 bases; unmatched junction bases: 6. The CDR3 totals 14 residues. Germline CDR1 SQVTM, CDR2 ANQGSEA. The CDR3 bases are TGCAGCGTTGCAGGGGGAGAGGTCACAGATACGCAGTATTTT. Its translation is CSVAGGEVTDTQYF.

The chain combines TRBV3-1 (or the pseudogene TRBV3-2) with TRBJ1-5; possible D gene TRBD1, 6 bases. Per germline, CDR1 LGHDT and CDR2 YNNKEL (reference sequence). V was pared by 1 base and J by 3 bases, with 10 bases between. This CDR3 contains 15 residues. The CDR3 DNA reads as TGTGCCAGCAGCCAAGTCCCGGGGGCCAATCAGCCCCAGCATTTT. It specifies CASSQVPGANQPQHF.

This clone has more than one count but fewer than ten. The CDR3 reads CATSDSGTGGEGYTF. Here the CDR3 DNA reads TGTGCCACCAGTGATTCGGGGACAGGCGGTGAAGGCTACACCTTC. This chain joins TRBV24-1 and TRBJ1-2, with 8 bases fitting TRBD1. V dropped 2 bases and J dropped 8; count of bases not matched to a gene: 9. In germline, CDR1 is KGHDR, CDR2 SFDVKD. This CDR3 spans 15 amino acids.

Worth noting for this clone: The identical CDR3 is also encoded by other nucleotide sequences in the sample. V usage is TRBV29-1 and J usage is TRBJ1-5; the D gene is possibly TRBD1 (5 bases). Germline loops: CDR1 SQVTM, CDR2 ANQGSEA. V was clipped by 4 bases and J by 2 bases, with 9 bases between them. The length of the CDR3 is 13 residues. The CDR3 region has the DNA TGCAGCGTTGGAGGGACGGGCAATCAGCCCCAGCATTTT. Protein product: CSVGGTGNQPQHF.

This chain joins TRBV6-1 and TRBJ2-5; 9 nucleotides agree with TRBD2. With 2 bases clipped from V and 5 bases from J, the junction kept 6 bases outside the gene matches. The CDR3 has 15 amino acids. Germline V gene data show CDR1 as MNHNS and CDR2 as SASEGT. The CDR3 is CASSESGLAGETQYF. DNA for the CDR3: TGTGCCAGCAGTGAATCGGGACTAGCCGGTGAGACCCAGTACTTC.

This chain connects TRBV6-5 to TRBJ2-3; no clear D. CDR1 and CDR2 from the germline V gene are MNHEY and SVGAGI. This CDR3 is built from 14 residues. Trimming removed 7 bases at V and 4 bases at J, with 15 bases between. CDR3 region: CASKSGSLADTQYF. CDR3 DNA sequence: TGTGCCAGCAAGTCCGGTTCCCTCGCAGATACGCAGTATTTT.

This clone has a single count. The CDR3: CASSIRQGSGYTF. The CDR3 nucleotides read TGTGCCAGCAGTATACGGCAGGGATCTGGCTACACCTTC. The chain employs TRBV6-5 and TRBJ1-2, with D possibly being TRBD1 (5 bases). The CDR3 loop spans 13 amino acids. Trimming removed 5 bases from V and 7 bases from J, with 14 bases in between. Germline CDR1 is MNHEY and CDR2 is SVGAGI.

The sample holds a few counts of this clone. The gene calls are TRBV7-3 and TRBJ2-1; 7 nucleotides align to TRBD2. Trimming cost V 5 bases and J 3 bases; bases outside gene matches: 10. Germline CDR1 SGHTA, CDR2 FQGTGA. The CDR3 runs to 16 residues. The chain's CDR3 is CASSATPGLHYNEQFF. The CDR3 nucleotides are TGTGCCAGCAGCGCAACTCCGGGACTACACTACAATGAGCAGTTCTTC.

The chain recombines TRBV29-1 with TRBJ1-4, with D hard to call. V was cut by 1 base and J by 5 bases, with 5 bases left in between. The CDR3 is 12 amino acids. Germline lookup yields CDR1 SQVTM and CDR2 ANQGSEA. CDR3 region: CSVEAVNEKLFF. Here the CDR3 DNA reads TGCAGCGTTGAAGCTGTGAATGAAAAACTGTTTTTT. Full variable domain (rest looked up from reference TRBV29-1 and TRBJ1-4): SAVISQKPSRDICQRGTSLTIQCQVDSQVTMMFWYRQQPGQSLTLIATANQGSEATYESGFVIDKFPISRPNLTFSTLTVSNMSPEDSSIYLCSVEAVNEKLFFGSGTQLSVL.

The CDR3 here is CASSPGQGSNQPQHF. The CDR3 DNA reads TGCGCCAGCAGTCCGGGACAGGGCAGCAATCAGCCCCAGCATTTT. The genes are TRBV5-1 and TRBJ1-5; 9 bases align to TRBD1. This CDR3 spans 15 amino acids. The junction had 4 bases not matched to a gene; V was cut back by 5 bases and J by 1 base. The germline CDR1 and CDR2 sequences are SGHRS and YFSETQ.

V gene TRBV2 combines with J gene TRBJ1-5, with a weak D call TRBD1 (6 bases). Trimming stripped 5 bases from V and 3 bases from J, with 20 bases between. Per the germline V gene, CDR1 is SNHLY and CDR2 is FYNNEI. This CDR3 is built from 17 residues. The CDR3 protein is CASSHTGTRNYNQPQHF. Written as DNA, the CDR3 is TGTGCCAGCAGTCACACCGGGACACGAAATTACAATCAGCCCCAGCATTTT.

This chain joins TRBV5-4 and TRBJ2-5; D perhaps matches TRBD2 (6 bases). CDR3 length: 12 amino acids. Trimming took off 7 bases at V and 5 bases at J, with 12 bases between the two ends. CDR1 and CDR2 (germline): SGHNT, YYREEE (reference sequence). The CDR3 reads CASGVGGETQYF. The CDR3 coding sequence is TGTGCCAGCGGTGTTGGGGGGGAGACCCAGTACTTC. Combining the CDR3 with reference TRBV5-4 and TRBJ2-5 gives the whole variable domain ETGVTQSPTHLIKTRGQQVTLRCSSQSGHNTVSWYQQALGQGPQFIFQYYREEENGRGNFPPRFSGLQFPNYSSELNVNALELDDSALYLCASGVGGETQYFGPGTRLLVL.

The J gene is TRBJ1-2, the V gene TRBV30, with TRBD1 matching over 9 bases. The length of the CDR3 is 13 residues. The germline V gene has CDR1 GTSNPN and CDR2 SVGIG (reference sequence). J was trimmed by 3 bases and V by 7 bases; bases with no gene match: 6. In DNA, the CDR3 is TGTGCCTCCGACAGGGGGAGTGACTATGGCTACACCTTC. It translates to CASDRGSDYGYTF.

V and J are TRBV28 and TRBJ1-6, with a possible D match to TRBD1 (5 bases). This CDR3 spans 14 amino acids. Trimming removed 5 bases at V and 10 bases at J, with 15 bases between. Germline V gene data show CDR1 as MDHEN and CDR2 as SYDVKM. Here the CDR3 DNA reads TGTGCCAGCAGTCCAGGGACCGAGTGGTCACCCCTCCACTTT. Amino acid sequence: CASSPGTEWSPLHF.

The chain carries TRBV3-1 (or the pseudogene TRBV3-2) and TRBJ1-1; D gene ambiguous. V was clipped by 2 bases and J by 4 bases, with 11 bases between them. The CDR3 has 14 amino acids. Per germline, CDR1 LGHDT and CDR2 YNNKEL (reference sequence). CDR3 sequence reads: CASSQNGVGTEAFF. CDR3 DNA sequence: TGTGCCAGCAGCCAAAACGGGGTGGGCACTGAAGCTTTCTTT.

The chain links TRBV7-2 to TRBJ2-7; 9 positions agree with TRBD1. The trim removed 5 bases at V and 6 bases at J, leaving 8 bases unmatched. Germline V gene sequence: CDR1 SGHTA, CDR2 FQGNSA. The CDR3 extends over 14 amino acids. The CDR3 DNA reads TGTGCCAGCAGCACGGGACAGGGAAGAGGCGAGCAGTACTTC. Its translation is CASSTGQGRGEQYF.

The chain employs TRBV5-1 and TRBJ1-6, with no clear D. The ends were cut back, 0 bases at V and 8 bases at J, with 12 bases in the middle. The length of the CDR3 is 15 residues. Germline CDR1 and CDR2: SGHRS and YFSETQ. CDR3 bases: TGCGCCAGCAGCTTGGGCAGGAGCGATGATTCACCCCTCCACTTT. Translated: CASSLGRSDDSPLHF. The full variable domain, its missing parts supplied by reference TRBV5-1 and TRBJ1-6, is KAGVTQTPRYLIKTRGQQVTLSCSPISGHRSVSWYQQTPGQGLQFLFEYFSETQRNKGNFPGRFSGRQFSNSRSEMNVSTLELGDSALYLCASSLGRSDDSPLHFGNGTRLTVT.

The chain combines TRBV4-2 with TRBJ2-5; TRBD2 agrees at 11 bases. The V and J ends lost 3 bases and 7 bases, in that order; junction bases with no gene match: 10. Per germline, CDR1 LGHNA and CDR2 YNFKEQ. The CDR3 loop spans 16 amino acids. CDR3 residues: CASSQGGSGGAGTQYF. CDR3 sequence (DNA): TGTGCCAGCAGCCAGGGCGGTAGCGGGGGGGCAGGGACCCAGTACTTC.

The chain joins TRBV5-1 to TRBJ1-6, with a tentative D call TRBD1 (6 bases). CDR1 and CDR2 from the germline V gene are SGHRS and YFSETQ. The V gene lost 4 bases and the J gene lost 7 bases, with 9 bases spanning the gap. The CDR3 spans 13 residues. Written as DNA, the CDR3 is TGCGCCAGCAGCCCTCAGGGGAATTCACCCCTCCACTTT. Its translation is CASSPQGNSPLHF.